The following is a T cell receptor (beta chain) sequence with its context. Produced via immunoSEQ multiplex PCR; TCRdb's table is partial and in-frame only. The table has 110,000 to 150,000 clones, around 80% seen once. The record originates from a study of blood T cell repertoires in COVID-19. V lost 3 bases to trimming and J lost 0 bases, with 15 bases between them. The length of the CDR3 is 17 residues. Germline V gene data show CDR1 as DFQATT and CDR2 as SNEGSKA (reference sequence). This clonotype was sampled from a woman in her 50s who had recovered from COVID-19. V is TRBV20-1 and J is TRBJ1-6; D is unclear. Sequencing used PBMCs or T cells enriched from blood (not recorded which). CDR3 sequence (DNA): TGCAGTGCTAGTGCCGACTCATTAACCTCCTATAATTCACCCCTCCACTTT. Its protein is CSASADSLTSYNSPLHF.